The present T cell receptor beta chain was sequenced within a study of cytomegalovirus exposure and HLA in healthy donors. Study summary: Unique TCR beta sequences numbering 117 million came from approximately 180 million T cells in an earlier analysis. Inside one of the first data releases sat around 86 million unique TCRs taken from HLA-typed donors. Clustering assigned about 79% of the roughly 400 genotyped donors to the Caucasian-associated ancestry cluster. Study-level results: Links to common viral pathogens appeared, in a later analysis, for several of the most significant clusters.

The length of the CDR3 is 14 residues. V was cut by 4 bases and J by 6 bases, with 13 bases left in between. Germline V gene sequence: CDR1 SNHLY, CDR2 FYNNEI. Details on this clone: No antigen is known for it.

13 Jbeta primers and 60 Vbeta primers were used for the PCR. Generated by immunoSEQ multiplex PCR, the TCRdb table keeps only in-frame clones and is missing some. The sample lists around 130,000 clones; about 80% were seen once. Sequencing was carried out using PBMCs. The chain has TRBV2 and TRBJ1-5; possible D gene TRBD1, 5 bases. The clonotype was recovered from a man younger than 45 in good health and CMV-seronegative. CDR3: CASSVGRAGQPQHF. The CDR3 region has the DNA TGTGCCAGCAGTGTAGGCAGGGCCGGTCAGCCCCAGCATTTT.